What follows describes a single T cell receptor beta chain. V shed 4 bases and J 3 bases; nucleotides not matched to a gene: 5. Germline assignment: CDR1 SNHLY and CDR2 FYNNEI. CDR3 size: 14 residues. These data originate in a study of T cell responses to AZD1222 COVID-19 vaccine. This table comes from immunoSEQ multiplex PCR, and its TCRdb copy is limited to in-frame clones, with some not included. The sample holds around 180,000 clones; around 90% are singletons and the top ten take roughly a quarter. This receptor was taken from an adult who received the AZD1222 COVID-19 vaccine. The chain employs TRBV2 and TRBJ2-7; the match to TRBD2 covers 8 bases. The sequencing here drew on peripheral blood, taken 28 days after the second AZD1222 dose. CDR3 bases: TGTGCCAGCAGTGTTACTAGCGGATACTACGAGCAGTACTTC. The encoded protein is CASSVTSGYYEQYF.